Following are 20 T cell receptor beta chains from one sample sequenced in a study of blood T cell repertoires in COVID-19. Some clones are missing from TCRdb's copy, which holds only in-frame ones; the method was immunoSEQ multiplex PCR. Here the sample spans approximately 240,000 clones, around 90% being singletons. Source material: PBMCs or T cells enriched from blood (not recorded which). The receptors stem from a woman aged 25 to 39 with acute COVID-19.

The chain has TRBV7-3 and TRBJ2-1, with 9 positions matching TRBD2. The germline V gene has CDR1 SGHTA and CDR2 FQGTGA. The CDR3 loop spans 16 amino acids. J was trimmed by 8 bases and V by 1 base; bases with no gene match: 9. CDR3 DNA: TGTGCCAGCAGCTTAAGGAGCGGCGGGAGGGCCGATGAGCAGTTCTTC. Amino acid sequence: CASSLRSGGRADEQFF.

The chain carries TRBV30 and TRBJ1-6, with 10 bases aligning to TRBD1. The CDR3 has 14 amino acids. Per germline, CDR1 GTSNPN and CDR2 SVGIG (reference sequence). The trim removed 8 bases at V and 7 bases at J, leaving 8 bases unmatched. Written as DNA, the CDR3 is TGTGCCGGAGGGACAGGGGTGATCAATTCACCCCTCCACTTT. The encoded protein is CAGGTGVINSPLHF.

This chain uses TRBV18 with TRBJ1-2; 12 bases match TRBD1. The V segment lost 3 bases and the J segment 8 bases; nucleotides outside the gene matches: 4. This CDR3 has 14 amino acids. CDR1 KGHSH and CDR2 LQKENI come from the germline V gene. As DNA, the CDR3 is TGTGCCAGCTCACCGCCGGGACAGGGGGCGGGCTACACCTTC. It codes for CASSPPGQGAGYTF.

The chain recombines TRBV5-4 with TRBJ2-7; TRBD1 matches 7 bases. Germline CDR1 is SGHNT and CDR2 is YYREEE (reference sequence). V gave up 4 bases and J gave up 3 bases; unmatched junction bases: 10. CDR3 length: 15 residues. CDR3 in amino acids: CASSATTGAGYEQYF. The CDR3 region has the DNA TGTGCCAGCAGCGCAACCACAGGGGCGGGCTACGAGCAGTACTTC.

Points on this clone: The germline gene is not matched at one end of the junction; a read error may be the cause. The chain has TRBV6-5 and TRBJ1-1; D gene ambiguous. The CDR3 is made up of 14 amino acids. Germline V gene lookup returns CDR1 MNHEY and CDR2 SVGAGI. CDR3 in DNA: TGTGCCAGCAGTTACTGGAGGGCGTCCCTTGAAACTTTCTTT. Residues: CASSYWRASLETFF.

V usage is TRBV24-1 and J usage is TRBJ2-4, with TRBD2 matching 7 bases. There are 15 residues in the CDR3. Germline trimming cut 9 bases from V and 3 bases from J; bases unmatched to any gene: 10. Germline lookup yields CDR1 KGHDR and CDR2 SFDVKD. The CDR3 is CATPLADGNKNIQYF. The CDR3 coding sequence is TGTGCCACCCCCCTAGCGGACGGTAACAAAAACATTCAGTACTTC.

The chain links TRBV10-3 to TRBJ1-2; maybe TRBD1 (6 bases). Trimming stripped 5 bases from V and 2 bases from J, with 18 bases between. The germline V gene encodes CDR1 ENHRY and CDR2 SYGVKD. The length of the CDR3 is 16 residues. For the CDR3, the DNA is TGTGCCATCAGTCCCTCACTGGGGGCCCTAAACTATGGCTACACCTTC. It codes for CAISPSLGALNYGYTF.

The J gene is TRBJ1-5, the V gene TRBV10-3; D perhaps matches TRBD1 (6 bases). The germline CDR1 and CDR2 sequences are ENHRY and SYGVKD. The CDR3 is 21 amino acids. V gave up 0 bases and J gave up 0 bases, with 24 bases separating them. Here the CDR3 reads CAISESGAGPGIPYSNQPQHF. CDR3 sequence (DNA): TGTGCCATCAGTGAGTCGGGGGCAGGGCCTGGGATACCCTATAGCAATCAGCCCCAGCATTTT.

The chain combines TRBV18 with TRBJ2-6, with D hard to call. V shed 3 bases and J shed 4 bases, with 7 bases lying between them. The CDR3 contains 14 residues. The germline V gene encodes CDR1 KGHSH and CDR2 LQKENI. CDR3 loop: CASSPEQGANVLTF. The CDR3 nucleotides are TGTGCCAGCTCACCTGAACAGGGGGCCAACGTCCTGACTTTC. The whole variable domain, filled in from reference TRBV18 and TRBJ2-6, reads NAGVMQNPRHLVRRRGQEARLRCSPMKGHSHVYWYRQLPEEGLKFMVYLQKENIIDESGMPKERFSAEFPKEGPSILRIQQVVRGDSAAYFCASSPEQGANVLTFGAGSRLTVL.

The rearrangement uses TRBV7-2 and TRBJ2-7; TRBD2 aligns across 12 bases. CDR1 and CDR2 (germline): SGHTA, FQGNSA. The CDR3 length is 18 residues. V lost 5 bases to trimming and J lost 0 bases; unmatched junction nucleotides: 11. The DNA for the CDR3 is TGTGCCAGCAGCCACGGACTAGCGGGATCCCTCGGCTCCTACGAGCAGTACTTC. It codes for CASSHGLAGSLGSYEQYF. The complete variable domain, with remaining parts taken from reference TRBV7-2 and TRBJ2-7, reads GAGVSQSPSNKVTEKGKDVELRCDPISGHTALYWYRQSLGQGLEFLIYFQGNSAPDKSGLPSDRFSAERTGGSVSTLTIQRTQQEDSAVYLCASSHGLAGSLGSYEQYFGPGTRLTVT.

This chain joins TRBV12-2 and TRBJ2-7; the D call TRBD1 from the table was never checked on the DNA. TRBV12-2 is a pseudogene segment. The CDR3 has 14 amino acids. CDR3 coding DNA: TGTGCAAGTCGCCCGGGACAGAAGACCTACGAGCAGTACTTC. This codes for CASRPGQKTYEQYF.

The V and J genes are TRBV5-4 and TRBJ2-3; 13 bases align to TRBD2. The V and J ends lost 1 base and 5 bases, in that order; junction bases with no gene match: 10. The CDR3 loop spans 18 amino acids. CDR1 and CDR2 (germline): SGHNT, YYREEE (reference sequence). The CDR3 sequence: CASSLRGTSGKGRDTQYF. Here the CDR3 DNA reads TGTGCCAGCAGCTTGAGAGGGACTAGCGGGAAAGGAAGAGATACGCAGTATTTT. Using reference TRBV5-4 and TRBJ2-3 for the parts outside the CDR3, the full variable domain is ETGVTQSPTHLIKTRGQQVTLRCSSQSGHNTVSWYQQALGQGPQFIFQYYREEENGRGNFPPRFSGLQFPNYSSELNVNALELDDSALYLCASSLRGTSGKGRDTQYFGPGTRLTVL.

In this sample, this clone turned up a few times. This chain uses TRBV28 with TRBJ1-4, with D hard to call. The CDR3 totals 12 residues. CDR1 MDHEN and CDR2 SYDVKM come from the germline V gene. Trimming stripped 3 bases from V and 8 bases from J, with 7 bases between. CDR3 protein: CASSFSVEKLFF. The DNA of the CDR3 is TGTGCCAGCAGTTTTTCGGTCGAAAAACTGTTTTTT.

The rearrangement uses TRBV28 and TRBJ1-2, with TRBD1 as a possible D gene (5 bases). Germline values: CDR1 MDHEN, CDR2 SYDVKM. This CDR3 is 16 amino acids long. V lost 1 base, J lost 1 base, and 13 bases lay in between. The CDR3 loop reads CASSLFPRQFNYGYTF. Written as DNA, the CDR3 is TGTGCCAGCAGTTTATTTCCCCGACAGTTTAACTATGGCTACACCTTC.

The rearrangement links TRBV19 to TRBJ1-5; a possible D gene is TRBD1 (5 bases). V lost 5 bases and J lost 7, with 18 bases in between. From germline, CDR1 is LNHDA and CDR2 SQIVND (reference sequence). The CDR3 has 15 amino acids. CDR3 amino acids: CASSAEGVLRQPQHF. The CDR3 DNA follows: TGTGCCAGTAGTGCCGAAGGGGTGTTAAGGCAGCCCCAGCATTTT.

The rearrangement joins TRBV19 to TRBJ1-1, with TRBD1 matching over 9 bases. Germline CDR1 and CDR2: LNHDA and SQIVND (reference sequence). V was pared by 7 bases and J by 6 bases, with 15 bases of the junction left unmatched. The length of the CDR3 is 16 residues. CDR3 DNA sequence: TGTGCCAGTATTCTCTACCCGGGACAGGGTTCTCCTGAAGCTTTCTTT. It translates to CASILYPGQGSPEAFF.

The J gene is TRBJ2-7, the V gene TRBV28; 11 nucleotides agree with TRBD1. This CDR3 has 14 amino acids. CDR1 and CDR2 (germline): MDHEN, SYDVKM. The J segment lost 5 bases and the V segment lost 6 bases, leaving 6 bases of the junction unmatched. The CDR3 region has the DNA TGTGCCAGCAGCTACAGGACAGGGGGCAACGAGCAGTACTTC. It is translated as CASSYRTGGNEQYF. The full variable domain, its missing parts supplied by reference TRBV28 and TRBJ2-7, is DVKVTQSSRYLVKRTGEKVFLECVQDMDHENMFWYRQDPGLGLRLIYFSYDVKMKEKGDIPEGYSVSREKKERFSLILESASTNQTSMYLCASSYRTGGNEQYFGPGTRLTVT.

This clone occurred a few times. The chain has TRBV9 and TRBJ1-6; TRBD1 agrees at 7 bases. The CDR3 extends over 15 amino acids. Trimming removed 0 bases from V and 11 bases from J; junction bases left unmatched: 8. The V gene's germline CDR1 is SGDLS and CDR2 YYNGEE. The DNA for the CDR3 is TGTGCCAGCAGCGTAGCGATAGGGACAGTGGCACCCCTCCACTTT. Translated, it gives CASSVAIGTVAPLHF.

V and J are TRBV12-2 and TRBJ2-7; the table assigns TRBD1, which was not confirmed against the DNA. TRBV12-2 is reported as a pseudogene. This CDR3 spans 16 amino acids. CDR3 sequence reads: CASRAHRDISSYEQYF. CDR3 sequence (DNA): TGTGCAAGTCGCGCACACCGGGACATCAGCTCCTACGAGCAGTACTTC.

The chain recombines TRBV5-1 with TRBJ1-6; 8 nucleotides align to TRBD1. With V trimmed by 0 bases and J by 7 bases, 0 bases remained unmatched. The CDR3 loop spans 14 amino acids. CDR1 is SGHRS and CDR2 is YFSETQ in the germline V gene. CDR3 sequence: CASSLGDRNSPLHF. For the CDR3, the DNA is TGCGCCAGCAGCTTGGGGGACAGGAATTCACCCCTCCACTTT.